The 15 T cell receptor beta chains below were found in one sample sequenced in a study of cytomegalovirus exposure and HLA in healthy donors. The primer mix had 60 Vbeta and 13 Jbeta primers. The table came from immunoSEQ multiplex PCR; TCRdb's copy has only in-frame clones and leaves some out. The sample consists of 110,000 or so clones, roughly two thirds of them appearing once. The specimen was PBMCs. These receptors were taken from a man aged 18 to 29 in good health and CMV-seropositive.

The chain links TRBV28 to TRBJ1-6, with D tentatively TRBD1 (6 bases). The V and J ends lost 8 bases and 0 bases respectively, with 14 bases between them. CDR1 is MDHEN and CDR2 is SYDVKM in the germline V gene. The CDR3 spans 16 residues. The CDR3 region is CASGFLGHSYNSPLHF. CDR3 nucleotide sequence: TGTGCCAGCGGGTTCCTGGGACACTCCTATAATTCACCCCTCCACTTT.

The chain joins TRBV7-9 to TRBJ2-7, with a weak D call TRBD2 (5 bases). The V end was cut by 5 bases, the J end by 0 bases, with 11 bases between. The CDR3 length is 14 residues. The germline CDR1 and CDR2 sequences are SEHNR and FQNEAQ (reference sequence). The CDR3 DNA reads as TGTGCCAGCAGCCCTCCGGGGAGCTCCTACGAGCAGTACGTC. Its translation is CASSPPGSSYEQYV.

V is TRBV2 and J is TRBJ2-7; 9 nucleotides agree with TRBD2. Germline trimming cut 4 bases from V and 2 bases from J; bases unmatched to any gene: 3. Germline V gene data show CDR1 as SNHLY and CDR2 as FYNNEI. The CDR3 totals 14 residues. Written as DNA, the CDR3 is TGTGCCAGCAGTGCTAGCGGGGTAACCTACGAGCAGTACGTC. It yields the protein CASSASGVTYEQYV.

Concerning this clone: A single base separates this from a much larger clone, so it may be a read error. The J gene is TRBJ2-3, the V gene TRBV7-9; 11 nucleotides match TRBD2. CDR3 length equals 15 residues. Per germline, CDR1 SEHNR and CDR2 FQNEAQ (reference sequence). Trimming took 5 bases from V and 1 from J; bases not matched to a gene: 2. This CDR3 reads CASSATSGGTDTQYF. Written as DNA, the CDR3 is TGTGCCAGCAGCGCGACTAGCGGGGGCACAGATACGCAGTATTTT.

The rearrangement uses TRBV9 and TRBJ2-3; perhaps TRBD1 as D (6 bases). The CDR3 covers 16 residues. V was trimmed by 4 bases and J by 5 bases, leaving 20 bases between them. The germline CDR1 and CDR2 sequences are SGDLS and YYNGEE. CDR3 region: CASSLSGASGVDTQYF. The CDR3 DNA reads as TGTGCCAGCAGCTTATCAGGGGCATCCGGGGTAGATACGCAGTATTTT.

The J gene is TRBJ1-1, the V gene TRBV18, with D perhaps TRBD1 (5 bases). Germline lookup yields CDR1 KGHSH and CDR2 LQKENI. The ends were cut back, 4 bases at V and 4 bases at J, with 13 bases in the middle. The CDR3 length is 14 residues. CDR3 coding DNA: TGTGCCAGCTCACATAACTCAGGGTTCACTGAAGCTTTCTTT. Protein: CASSHNSGFTEAFF.

V gene TRBV4-1 combines with J gene TRBJ2-5; D might be TRBD1 (6 bases). Trimming took 3 bases from V and 1 from J, leaving 18 bases between them. The CDR3 sequence is 17 residues long. Germline values: CDR1 MGHRA, CDR2 YSYEKL. CDR3 sequence (DNA): TGCGCCAGCAGCCAGCCGACCAGGGGTCGAGGCCAAGAGACCCAGTACTTC. It specifies CASSQPTRGRGQETQYF.

The rearrangement joins TRBV7-9 to TRBJ1-1, with D possibly TRBD1 on 5 matching bases. The germline V gene has CDR1 SEHNR and CDR2 FQNEAQ (reference sequence). CDR3 length: 14 amino acids. The V and J ends lost 2 bases and 1 base respectively, with 8 bases between them. The CDR3 loop is CASSLTGQNTEAFF. For the CDR3, the DNA is TGTGCCAGCAGCTTAACTGGACAGAACACTGAAGCTTTCTTT.

The genes are TRBV10-2 and TRBJ2-1, with D unresolved. V gave up 7 bases and J gave up 6 bases, with 19 bases separating them. CDR3 length equals 15 residues. Germline CDR1 reads WSHSY; CDR2 reads SAAADI. CDR3 sequence: CASTARSRSSNEQFF. The CDR3 DNA follows: TGCGCCAGCACCGCCCGGTCAAGGAGTAGCAATGAGCAGTTCTTC.

This clone was detected only a few times. V and J are TRBV5-1 and TRBJ2-2; weak D call: TRBD2 (5 bases). V was trimmed by 3 bases and J by 2 bases, leaving 29 bases between them. Germline V lookup: CDR1 SGHRS, CDR2 YFSETQ. The CDR3 extends over 21 amino acids. In DNA, the CDR3 is TGCGCCAGCAGCTCCCCCGCCCACGCTACAGCACGCGGACTTAACACCGGGGAGCTGTTTTTT. Protein product: CASSSPAHATARGLNTGELFF. Drawing the rest from reference TRBV5-1 and TRBJ2-2, the complete variable domain is KAGVTQTPRYLIKTRGQQVTLSCSPISGHRSVSWYQQTPGQGLQFLFEYFSETQRNKGNFPGRFSGRQFSNSRSEMNVSTLELGDSALYLCASSSPAHATARGLNTGELFFGEGSRLTVL.

V and J are TRBV19 and TRBJ1-5, with TRBD1 as a possible D gene (5 bases). Trimming removed 7 bases from V and 2 bases from J, with 12 bases in between. Germline V gene sequence: CDR1 LNHDA, CDR2 SQIVND (reference sequence). This CDR3 has 14 residues. The CDR3 loop is CASIATVGNQPQHF. CDR3 bases: TGTGCCAGTATCGCGACAGTCGGCAATCAGCCCCAGCATTTT.

This clone has just a few counts. J is TRBJ2-2 and V is TRBV6-6, with 7 positions matching TRBD2. V was clipped by 2 bases and J by 3 bases; unmatched bases: 6. The CDR3 loop spans 16 amino acids. Germline V gene data show CDR1 as MNHNY and CDR2 as SVGAGI (reference sequence). The CDR3 DNA sequence: TGTGCCAGCAGTTACCTACGGGCGGGGGACACCGGGGAGCTGTTTTTT. Translation gives CASSYLRAGDTGELFF.

This chain links TRBV19 with TRBJ1-2; 8 nucleotides align to TRBD1. The V and J ends lost 1 base and 0 bases, in that order; junction bases with no gene match: 7. Per germline, CDR1 LNHDA and CDR2 SQIVND (reference sequence). This CDR3 has 17 amino acids. The CDR3 loop is CASSIAGTGPTNYGYTF. In DNA form, the CDR3 reads TGTGCCAGTAGTATAGCGGGGACAGGACCTACTAACTATGGCTACACCTTC.

V is TRBV5-1 and J is TRBJ2-7; D perhaps matches TRBD2 (5 bases). The CDR3 runs to 13 residues. CDR1 SGHRS and CDR2 YFSETQ come from the germline V gene. Trimming took 0 bases from V and 3 from J, leaving 7 bases between them. CDR3 in amino acids: CASSLALDYEQYF. For the CDR3, the DNA is TGCGCCAGCAGCTTGGCACTAGACTACGAGCAGTACTTC.

V and J are TRBV5-1 and TRBJ2-6; 9 nucleotides match TRBD2. Trimming removed 3 bases from V and 0 bases from J; junction bases left unmatched: 10. CDR1 SGHRS and CDR2 YFSETQ come from the germline V gene. CDR3 length: 19 residues. The CDR3 reads CASSWGLGGGASGANVLTF. The CDR3 coding sequence is TGCGCCAGCAGCTGGGGGCTGGGCGGGGGGGCCTCTGGGGCCAACGTCCTGACTTTC.